This T cell receptor beta chain stems from a study of molecular identifiers for immune sequencing clone quantification. The authors built bulk TCR libraries by previously described methods with listed TCR primers. Via MiXCR, TCRdb re-called the PCR reads, giving one row per CDR3 protein. The sample has under 350,000 distinct CDR3 sequences; about a quarter are singletons. CDR1 is DFQATT and CDR2 is SNEGSKA in the germline V gene (reference sequence). The V end was cut by 0 bases, the J end by 2 bases, with 10 bases between. The CDR3 consists of 14 residues. General study results and limits: Beyond 20 RNA copies, clones held over 98% of effector molecules, compared with under 1% in naive cells.

This clonotype has at least ten counts. The antigen remains undetermined. The chain links TRBV20-1 to TRBJ1-1; no definite D call. The sequenced material came from naive CD8+ T cells from blood, with Jurkat cell RNA spiked in. Subset reported: FACS-sorted CD8+CD4-CCR7+CD45RA+ naive T cells. The sequence came from a human donor in good health. Some libraries in this study had Jurkat cell RNA spiked in. In nucleotides, the CDR3 is TGCAGTGCTAGAGATTTGACAAGAAACACTGAAGCTTTCTTT. Its protein product is CSARDLTRNTEAFF.